Listed below are T cell receptor beta chains from one sample, sequenced in a study of Ad26.COV2.S vaccination and SARS-CoV-2 variants. TCRdb keeps only in-frame clones here, not all; method: immunoSEQ multiplex PCR. This table has roughly 700,000 clones, 89% appearing once. This specimen consisted of peripheral blood, obtained in a trial of Ad26.COV2.S vaccine versus placebo. These receptor sequences come from a person between 18 and 60 years old who received the Ad26.COV2.S COVID-19 vaccine or a placebo. Both conserved end residues are part of each CDR3. A D gene is named only where the DNA matches it firmly. Not all rows give a size; the values are once, few, many and, for expanded clones, a class.

cdr3_length: 15; d_call: NA; clone_size: NA; j_call: TRBJ1-1; v_call: TRBV5-4; cdr3_aa: CASSLVGGAGNEAFF; cdr3_nt: TGTGCCAGCAGCTTGGTAGGGGGGGCGGGAAATGAAGCTTTCTTT
cdr3_length: 15; d_call: TRBD1; clone_size: NA; j_call: TRBJ1-5; v_call: TRBV30; cdr3_aa: CAWSPSGTEYQPQHF; cdr3_nt: TGTGCCTGGAGTCCCTCCGGGACAGAATATCAGCCCCAGCATTTT
cdr3_length: 15; d_call: NA; clone_size: NA; j_call: TRBJ1-2; v_call: TRBV7-9; cdr3_aa: CASSLTQGLDYGYTF; cdr3_nt: TGTGCCAGCAGCTTAACCCAGGGTCTGGACTATGGCTACACCTTC
cdr3_length: 12; d_call: NA; clone_size: NA; j_call: TRBJ1-5; v_call: TRBV24-1; cdr3_aa: CATSDINQPQHF; cdr3_nt: TGTGCCACCAGTGACATCAATCAGCCCCAGCATTTT
cdr3_length: 15; d_call: TRBD2; clone_size: NA; j_call: TRBJ2-3; v_call: TRBV4-2; cdr3_aa: CASSQEETSGDTQYF; cdr3_nt: TGTGCCAGCAGCCAAGAGGAAACTAGCGGAGATACGCAGTATTTT
cdr3_length: 18; d_call: NA; clone_size: few; j_call: TRBJ1-5; v_call: TRBV19; cdr3_aa: CASSSPPGRRGPNQPQHF; cdr3_nt: TGTGCCAGTAGTTCCCCCCCGGGCCGCCGTGGCCCCAATCAGCCCCAGCATTTT
cdr3_length: 17; d_call: TRBD2; clone_size: NA; j_call: TRBJ2-7; v_call: TRBV5-1; cdr3_aa: CASKPRSGNSVSYEQYF; cdr3_nt: TGCGCCAGCAAGCCCCGTAGCGGGAACTCTGTCTCCTACGAGCAGTACTTC
cdr3_length: 13; d_call: NA; clone_size: NA; j_call: TRBJ2-5; v_call: TRBV12-3/TRBV12-4; cdr3_aa: CASSSRLGETQYF; cdr3_nt: TGTGCCAGCAGTAGCAGGTTGGGGGAGACCCAGTACTTC
cdr3_length: 15; d_call: NA; clone_size: NA; j_call: TRBJ2-3; v_call: TRBV11-3; cdr3_aa: CASSLSGLLTDTQYF; cdr3_nt: TGTGCCAGCAGCTTATCCGGACTACTCACAGATACGCAGTATTTT
cdr3_length: 14; d_call: NA; clone_size: once; j_call: TRBJ2-1; v_call: TRBV2; cdr3_aa: CASNEVAQGNEQFF; cdr3_nt: TGTGCCAGCAACGAGGTAGCGCAAGGAAATGAGCAGTTCTTC
cdr3_length: 18; d_call: NA; clone_size: NA; j_call: TRBJ1-3; v_call: TRBV7-6; cdr3_aa: CASSLEAIYRLGGNTIYF; cdr3_nt: TGTGCCAGCAGCTTAGAAGCAATTTACAGGTTGGGTGGAAACACCATATATTTT